This is a list of T cell receptor beta chains from one sample in a study of blood T cell repertoires in COVID-19. TCRdb's table, derived via immunoSEQ multiplex PCR, lists solely in-frame clones and lacks some. The data contain about 170,000 clones, approximately 84% of them singletons. The sequencing input was peripheral blood. The receptors originated from a woman of 80 years or more with COVID-19, enrolled during active disease. Both conserved end residues are part of each CDR3. A D gene is named only where the DNA matches it firmly. Expanded clones get a size class; other rows say once, few or many, or leave the size out.

D gene: TRBD2
clone size: NA
J gene: TRBJ2-3
V gene: TRBV7-2
CDR3 length: 16
CDR3 protein: CASSARLATYTDTQYF
CDR3 DNA: TGTGCCAGCAGCGCCAGACTAGCGACCTACACAGATACGCAGTATTTT

D gene: TRBD2
clone size: NA
J gene: TRBJ2-7
V gene: TRBV27
CDR3 length: 14
CDR3 protein: CASSLRTSENEQYF
CDR3 DNA: TGTGCCAGCAGTCTTCGGACTAGCGAGAACGAGCAGTACTTC

D gene: NA
clone size: NA
J gene: TRBJ2-2
V gene: TRBV10-2
CDR3 length: 16
CDR3 protein: CASSDWVGGNTGELFF
CDR3 DNA: TGCGCCAGCAGTGATTGGGTCGGGGGGAACACCGGGGAGCTGTTTTTT

D gene: NA
clone size: NA
J gene: TRBJ1-5
V gene: TRBV6-6
CDR3 length: 15
CDR3 protein: CASSTNSRANQPQHF
CDR3 DNA: TGTGCCAGCAGTACCAACTCCAGGGCAAATCAGCCCCAGCATTTT

D gene: NA
clone size: NA
J gene: TRBJ1-2
V gene: TRBV19
CDR3 length: 17
CDR3 protein: CASRLGNVQGLVRHYTF
CDR3 DNA: TGTGCCAGTAGGCTCGGGAATGTACAGGGTCTAGTACGGCACTACACCTTC

D gene: NA
clone size: NA
J gene: TRBJ2-1
V gene: TRBV6-5
CDR3 length: 15
CDR3 protein: CASTTGHTSPNEQFF
CDR3 DNA: TGTGCCAGCACTACTGGACATACCAGCCCTAATGAGCAGTTCTTC

D gene: TRBD2
clone size: NA
J gene: TRBJ2-5
V gene: TRBV4-1
CDR3 length: 19
CDR3 protein: CASSQVLLAGGPGRETQYF
CDR3 DNA: TGCGCCAGCAGCCAAGTATTACTAGCGGGGGGCCCGGGGCGAGAGACCCAGTACTTC

D gene: TRBD1
clone size: NA
J gene: TRBJ2-7
V gene: TRBV7-2
CDR3 length: 15
CDR3 protein: CASSLGTGGNYEQYF
CDR3 DNA: TGTGCCAGCAGCTTAGGGACAGGGGGAAACTACGAGCAGTACTTC

D gene: NA
clone size: few
J gene: TRBJ2-7
V gene: TRBV13
CDR3 length: 13
CDR3 protein: CASSLGRGYEQYF
CDR3 DNA: TGTGCCAGCAGCTTAGGCAGGGGATACGAGCAGTACTTC

D gene: TRBD1
clone size: NA
J gene: TRBJ1-2
V gene: TRBV5-6
CDR3 length: 15
CDR3 protein: CASSLDPQGAYGYTF
CDR3 DNA: TGTGCCAGCAGCTTGGATCCACAGGGGGCATATGGCTACACCTTC

D gene: TRBD1
clone size: NA
J gene: TRBJ2-1
V gene: TRBV11-2
CDR3 length: 16
CDR3 protein: CASSTGQATSYNEQFF
CDR3 DNA: TGTGCCAGCAGCACCGGACAGGCTACCTCCTACAATGAGCAGTTCTTC

D gene: NA
clone size: NA
J gene: TRBJ1-1
V gene: TRBV19
CDR3 length: 14
CDR3 protein: CASSIDPSPGEAFF
CDR3 DNA: TGTGCCAGTAGTATAGATCCGTCTCCAGGGGAAGCTTTCTTT

D gene: TRBD1
clone size: NA
J gene: TRBJ2-2
V gene: TRBV28
CDR3 length: 14
CDR3 protein: CASLGTGNTGELFF
CDR3 DNA: TGTGCCAGCCTAGGGACAGGGAACACCGGGGAGCTGTTTTTT

D gene: NA
clone size: few
J gene: TRBJ2-7
V gene: TRBV6-2/TRBV6-3
CDR3 length: 16
CDR3 protein: CASSFAAGRISYEQYF
CDR3 DNA: TGTGCCAGCAGTTTTGCCGCGGGGAGGATCTCCTACGAGCAGTACTTC

D gene: NA
clone size: NA
J gene: TRBJ2-3
V gene: TRBV7-3
CDR3 length: 16
CDR3 protein: CASSLFPDRDTDTQYF
CDR3 DNA: TGTGCCAGCAGCTTATTCCCCGACAGAGACACAGATACGCAGTATTTT

D gene: TRBD1
clone size: once
J gene: TRBJ1-2
V gene: TRBV5-6
CDR3 length: 13
CDR3 protein: CASSLEQGAGYTF
CDR3 DNA: TGTGCCAGCAGCTTGGAGCAGGGGGCTGGCTACACCTTC

D gene: NA
clone size: NA
J gene: TRBJ1-2
V gene: TRBV5-5
CDR3 length: 14
CDR3 protein: CASSPVSRVGGYTF
CDR3 DNA: TGTGCCAGCAGCCCGGTTAGCAGGGTGGGTGGCTACACCTTC

D gene: NA
clone size: NA
J gene: TRBJ2-7
V gene: TRBV27
CDR3 length: 16
CDR3 protein: CASSLGGGYPAYEQYF
CDR3 DNA: TGTGCCAGCAGTTTAGGAGGGGGCTACCCAGCCTACGAGCAGTACTTC

D gene: NA
clone size: NA
J gene: TRBJ1-5
V gene: TRBV28
CDR3 length: 16
CDR3 protein: CASTEVGALGRQPQHF
CDR3 DNA: TGTGCCAGCACCGAAGTGGGGGCGCTGGGCCGTCAGCCCCAGCATTTT

D gene: NA
clone size: NA
J gene: TRBJ2-3
V gene: TRBV5-1
CDR3 length: 13
CDR3 protein: CASSLRSTDTQYF
CDR3 DNA: TGCGCCAGCAGCTTGCGGAGCACAGATACGCAGTATTTT

D gene: NA
clone size: NA
J gene: TRBJ2-5
V gene: TRBV29-1
CDR3 length: 14
CDR3 protein: CSAQPRAQGETQYF
CDR3 DNA: TGCAGCGCCCAGCCAAGGGCGCAGGGAGAGACCCAGTACTTC

D gene: TRBD2
clone size: NA
J gene: TRBJ2-5
V gene: TRBV28
CDR3 length: 15
CDR3 protein: CASSARGGRFETQYF
CDR3 DNA: TGTGCCAGCAGTGCCCGGGGGGGCCGTTTTGAGACCCAGTACTTC

D gene: TRBD1
clone size: NA
J gene: TRBJ1-2
V gene: TRBV6-6
CDR3 length: 12
CDR3 protein: CASRRTGEGYTF
CDR3 DNA: TGTGCCAGCAGACGGACAGGGGAAGGCTACACCTTC

D gene: TRBD1
clone size: NA
J gene: TRBJ2-3
V gene: TRBV4-1
CDR3 length: 15
CDR3 protein: CASSLGQGKINTQYF
CDR3 DNA: TGCGCCAGCAGCCTAGGACAGGGGAAGATAAATACGCAGTATTTT

D gene: NA
clone size: few
J gene: TRBJ1-1
V gene: TRBV15
CDR3 length: 17
CDR3 protein: CATSREAGARPFVAAFF
CDR3 DNA: TGTGCCACCAGCAGAGAAGCAGGGGCTCGACCATTTGTAGCGGCTTTCTTT

D gene: TRBD1
clone size: NA
J gene: TRBJ1-2
V gene: TRBV3-1/TRBV3-2
CDR3 length: 13
CDR3 protein: CASSLGTGGGYTF
CDR3 DNA: TGTGCCAGCAGCCTCGGGACAGGGGGAGGCTACACCTTC

D gene: NA
clone size: few
J gene: TRBJ1-5
V gene: TRBV19
CDR3 length: 15
CDR3 protein: CASSIWGRGNQPQHF
CDR3 DNA: TGTGCCAGTAGTATTTGGGGCCGGGGCAATCAGCCCCAGCATTTT